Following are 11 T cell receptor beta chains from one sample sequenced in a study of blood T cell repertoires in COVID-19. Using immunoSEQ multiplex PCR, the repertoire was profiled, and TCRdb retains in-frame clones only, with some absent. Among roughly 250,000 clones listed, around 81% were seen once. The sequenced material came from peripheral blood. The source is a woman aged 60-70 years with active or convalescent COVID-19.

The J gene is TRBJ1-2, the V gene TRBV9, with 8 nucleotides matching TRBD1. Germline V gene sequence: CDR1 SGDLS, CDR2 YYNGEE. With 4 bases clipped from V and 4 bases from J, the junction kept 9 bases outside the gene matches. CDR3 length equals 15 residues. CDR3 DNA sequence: TGTGCCAGCAGCTTACCTCCCGGGACAGGCTATGGCTACACCTTC. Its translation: CASSLPPGTGYGYTF.

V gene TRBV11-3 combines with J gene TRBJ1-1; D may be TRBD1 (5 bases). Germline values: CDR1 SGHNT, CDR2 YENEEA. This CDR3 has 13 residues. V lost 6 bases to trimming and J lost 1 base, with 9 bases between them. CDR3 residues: CASSNQGNTEAFF. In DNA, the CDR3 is TGTGCCAGCAGTAATCAGGGGAACACTGAAGCTTTCTTT.

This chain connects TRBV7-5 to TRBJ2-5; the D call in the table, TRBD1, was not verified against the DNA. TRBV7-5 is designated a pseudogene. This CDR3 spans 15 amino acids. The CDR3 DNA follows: TGTGCCAGAAGAAACAGGGGCCGGGCAGAAGAGACCCAGTACTTC. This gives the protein CARRNRGRAEETQYF.

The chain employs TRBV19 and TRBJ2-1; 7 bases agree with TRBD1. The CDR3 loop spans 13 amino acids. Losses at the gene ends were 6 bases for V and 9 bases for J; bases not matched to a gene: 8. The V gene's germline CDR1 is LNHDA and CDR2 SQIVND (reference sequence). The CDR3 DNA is TGTGCCAGTAGGCGACAGGGCAAGGGTGAGCAGTTCTTC. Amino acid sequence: CASRRQGKGEQFF.

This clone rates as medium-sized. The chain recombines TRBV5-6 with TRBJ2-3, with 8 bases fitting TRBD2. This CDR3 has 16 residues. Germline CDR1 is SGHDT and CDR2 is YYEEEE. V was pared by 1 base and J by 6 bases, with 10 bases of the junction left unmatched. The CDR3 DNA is TGTGCCAGCAGCTTGAATCTAGCGGGCTCTGGGGATACGCAGTATTTT. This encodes CASSLNLAGSGDTQYF.

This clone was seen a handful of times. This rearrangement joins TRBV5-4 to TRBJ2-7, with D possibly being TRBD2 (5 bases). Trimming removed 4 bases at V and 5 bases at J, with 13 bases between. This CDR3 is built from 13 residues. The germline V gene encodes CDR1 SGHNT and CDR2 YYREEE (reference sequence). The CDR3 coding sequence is TGTGCCAGCAGCCCTCGTCCCGGGAACGAGCAGTACTTC. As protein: CASSPRPGNEQYF.

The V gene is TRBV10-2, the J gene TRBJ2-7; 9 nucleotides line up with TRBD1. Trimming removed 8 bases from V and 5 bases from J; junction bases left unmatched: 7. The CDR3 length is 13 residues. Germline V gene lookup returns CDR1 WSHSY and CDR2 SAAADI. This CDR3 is CASSGQGTHEQYF. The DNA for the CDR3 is TGCGCCAGCTCCGGACAGGGGACCCACGAGCAGTACTTC.

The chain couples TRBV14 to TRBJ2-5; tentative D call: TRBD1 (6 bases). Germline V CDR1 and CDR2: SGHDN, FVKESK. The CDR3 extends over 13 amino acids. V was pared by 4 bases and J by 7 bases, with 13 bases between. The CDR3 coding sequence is TGTGCCAGCAGCCCACAGGGTCGCGGGACCCAGTACTTC. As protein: CASSPQGRGTQYF.

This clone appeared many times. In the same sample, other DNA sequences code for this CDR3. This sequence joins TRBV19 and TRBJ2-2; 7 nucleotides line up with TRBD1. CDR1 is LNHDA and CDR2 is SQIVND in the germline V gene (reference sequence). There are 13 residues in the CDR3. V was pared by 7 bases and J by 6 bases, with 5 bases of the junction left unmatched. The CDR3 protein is CASTGTGAGELFF. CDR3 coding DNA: TGTGCCAGTACGGGAACAGGGGCCGGGGAGCTGTTTTTT.

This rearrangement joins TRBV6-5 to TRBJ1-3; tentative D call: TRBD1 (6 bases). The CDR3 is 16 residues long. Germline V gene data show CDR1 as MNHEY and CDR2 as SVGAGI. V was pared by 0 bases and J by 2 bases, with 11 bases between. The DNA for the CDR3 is TGTGCCAGCAGTTACTCGACAGGTCCGCCTGGAAACACCATATATTTT. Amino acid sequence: CASSYSTGPPGNTIYF.

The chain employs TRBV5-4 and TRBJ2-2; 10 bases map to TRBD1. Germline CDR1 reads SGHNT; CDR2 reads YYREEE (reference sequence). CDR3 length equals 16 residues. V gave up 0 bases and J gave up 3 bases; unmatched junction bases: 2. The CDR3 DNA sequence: TGTGCCAGCAGCTTGGTTGGACAGGGGGACACCGGGGAGCTGTTTTTT. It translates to CASSLVGQGDTGELFF.